These 8 T cell receptor beta chains share one sample of origin, sequenced in a study of T cell responses to AZD1222 COVID-19 vaccine. Assay: immunoSEQ multiplex PCR; the TCRdb copy retains only in-frame clones and omits some. The table lists around 66,000 clones, roughly 84% of them singletons. Material: peripheral blood, obtained on day 0 of AZD1222 vaccination. These receptors originate from an adult in good health.

The chain uses TRBV10-3 and TRBJ2-2, with D perhaps assigned TRBD1 or TRBD2 (6 bases each). V lost 6 bases, J lost 5 bases, and 10 bases lay in between. The CDR3 extends over 13 amino acids. Germline CDR1 is ENHRY and CDR2 is SYGVKD. CDR3 sequence: CAISGGGTGELFF. The CDR3 nucleotides are TGTGCCATCAGCGGGGGCGGGACCGGGGAGCTGTTTTTT.

The chain has TRBV19 and TRBJ2-7; D could derive from TRBD1 or TRBD2 (5 bases each). V shed 5 bases and J shed 4 bases, with 9 bases lying between them. The CDR3 runs to 12 residues. CDR1 and CDR2 (germline): LNHDA, SQIVND (reference sequence). CDR3 DNA sequence: TGTGCCAGTAGTCCGGGACCGTACGAGCAGTACTTC. It translates to CASSPGPYEQYF.

V usage is TRBV19 and J usage is TRBJ1-4, with no clear D. The germline CDR1 and CDR2 sequences are LNHDA and SQIVND (reference sequence). The V end was cut by 1 base, the J end by 0 bases, with 6 bases between. The CDR3 consists of 15 residues. Here the CDR3 reads CASSIGRATNEKLFF. As DNA, the CDR3 is TGTGCCAGTAGTATAGGCCGGGCAACTAATGAAAAACTGTTTTTT.

The chain has TRBV24-1 and TRBJ1-5; D possibly corresponds to TRBD1 (5 bases). Trimming pared 5 bases from V and 7 bases from J, leaving 14 bases between. Germline assignment: CDR1 KGHDR and CDR2 SFDVKD. The CDR3 has 14 residues. The CDR3 DNA follows: TGTGCCACCAGTGCCCTTCCCCGGGACCAGCCCCAGCATTTT. Its translation: CATSALPRDQPQHF.

The rearrangement uses TRBV7-3 and TRBJ2-2, with D unclear. Germline CDR1 is SGHTA and CDR2 is FQGTGA. This CDR3 comprises 17 residues. V was trimmed by 3 bases and J by 2 bases, leaving 16 bases between them. DNA for the CDR3: TGTGCCAGCAGCTTGTACAGAGACCTGATTAACACCGGGGAGCTGTTTTTT. Protein sequence: CASSLYRDLINTGELFF.

The chain recombines TRBV15 with TRBJ2-1; tentatively, D is TRBD2 (5 bases). This CDR3 has 15 residues. Per the germline V gene, CDR1 is LNHNV and CDR2 is YYDKDF (reference sequence). V dropped 0 bases and J dropped 5 bases, with 11 bases sitting between them. CDR3 in DNA: TGTGCCACCAGCAGAGATCTTAAGGGAGACAATGAGCAGTTCTTC. As protein: CATSRDLKGDNEQFF.

The chain uses TRBV30 and TRBJ1-6; a possible D gene is TRBD1 (6 bases). V shed 3 bases and J shed 11 bases, with 14 bases lying between them. The CDR3 covers 13 residues. From germline, CDR1 is GTSNPN and CDR2 SVGIG (reference sequence). The CDR3, as DNA: TGTGCCTGGAGGGGGGCGGTCACGGCACCCCTCCACTTT. The encoded protein is CAWRGAVTAPLHF.

This chain connects TRBV11-2 to TRBJ2-7; tentatively, D is TRBD2 (6 bases). V was pared by 0 bases and J by 3 bases, with 12 bases between. The CDR3 runs 15 residues. Germline assignment: CDR1 SGHAT and CDR2 FQNNGV. In DNA form, the CDR3 reads TGTGCCAGCAGCTTAGATGGGGGACTTCACTACGAGCAGTACTTC. Amino acid sequence: CASSLDGGLHYEQYF. Full variable domain (rest looked up from reference TRBV11-2 and TRBJ2-7): EAGVAQSPRYKIIEKRQSVAFWCNPISGHATLYWYQQILGQGPKLLIQFQNNGVVDDSQLPKDRFSAERLKGVDSTLKIQPAKLEDSAVYLCASSLDGGLHYEQYFGPGTRLTVT.